This TCR beta chain comes out of a study of blood T cell repertoires in COVID-19. Sequenced by immunoSEQ multiplex PCR; TCRdb stores in-frame clones only, minus some. The sample lists over 200,000 clones; roughly 80% were seen once. Germline assignment: CDR1 SEHNR and CDR2 FQNEAQ (reference sequence). There are 12 residues in the CDR3. Trimming shortened V by 5 bases and J by 0 bases, and 4 bases separated the two germline ends. Sequences were obtained from peripheral blood. The TCR was taken from a woman older than 75 with active or convalescent COVID-19. This rearrangement joins TRBV7-9 to TRBJ2-5; the D is unclear. The CDR3 DNA follows: TGTGCCAGCAGCCGTAACCAAGAGACCCAGTACTTC. Translated, it gives CASSRNQETQYF.